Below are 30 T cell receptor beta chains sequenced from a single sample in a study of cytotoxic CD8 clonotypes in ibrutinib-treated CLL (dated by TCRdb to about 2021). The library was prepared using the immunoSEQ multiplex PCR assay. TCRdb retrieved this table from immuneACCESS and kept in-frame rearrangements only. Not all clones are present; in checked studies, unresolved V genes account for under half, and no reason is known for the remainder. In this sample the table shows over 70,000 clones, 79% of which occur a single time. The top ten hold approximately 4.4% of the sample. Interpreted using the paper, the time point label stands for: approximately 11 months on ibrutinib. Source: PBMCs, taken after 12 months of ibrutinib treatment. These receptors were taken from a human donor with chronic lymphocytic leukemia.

CDR3 amino acids: CASSPPSGREEQYF. The CDR3 region has the DNA TGTGCCAGCAGTCCTCCCTCGGGAAGGGAAGAGCAGTACTTC. The V call is TRBV6-5, the J call TRBJ2-7, with D perhaps TRBD2 (5 bases). The V and J ends lost 5 bases and 7 bases respectively, with 18 bases between them. The germline V gene encodes CDR1 MNHEY and CDR2 SVGAGI. The CDR3 runs 14 residues.

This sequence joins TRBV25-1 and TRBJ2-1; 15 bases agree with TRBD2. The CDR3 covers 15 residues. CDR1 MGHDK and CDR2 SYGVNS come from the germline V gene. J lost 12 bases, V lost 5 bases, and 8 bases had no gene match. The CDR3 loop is CASSPPGLAGGGQFF. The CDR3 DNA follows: TGTGCCAGCAGTCCCCCGGGACTAGCGGGAGGTGGGCAGTTCTTC.

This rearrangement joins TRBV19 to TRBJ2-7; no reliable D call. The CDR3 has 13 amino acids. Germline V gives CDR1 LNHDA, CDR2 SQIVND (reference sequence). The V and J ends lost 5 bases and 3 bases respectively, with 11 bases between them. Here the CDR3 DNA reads TGTGCCAGTAGTGACCTACAGCGCTACGAGCAGTACTTC. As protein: CASSDLQRYEQYF.

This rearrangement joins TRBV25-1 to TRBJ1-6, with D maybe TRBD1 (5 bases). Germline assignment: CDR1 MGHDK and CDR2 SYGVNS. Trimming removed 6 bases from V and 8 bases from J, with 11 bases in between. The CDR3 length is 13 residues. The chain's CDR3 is CASSRDSDSPLHF. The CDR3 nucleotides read TGTGCCAGCAGCCGGGACTCTGATTCACCCCTCCACTTT.

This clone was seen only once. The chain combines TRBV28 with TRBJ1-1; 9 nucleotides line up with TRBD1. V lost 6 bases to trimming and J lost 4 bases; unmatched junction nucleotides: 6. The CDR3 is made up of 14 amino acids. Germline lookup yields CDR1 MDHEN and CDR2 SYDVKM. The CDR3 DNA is TGTGCCAGCAGGGGGACAGGGCGAGGCACTGAAGCTTTCTTT. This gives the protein CASRGTGRGTEAFF.

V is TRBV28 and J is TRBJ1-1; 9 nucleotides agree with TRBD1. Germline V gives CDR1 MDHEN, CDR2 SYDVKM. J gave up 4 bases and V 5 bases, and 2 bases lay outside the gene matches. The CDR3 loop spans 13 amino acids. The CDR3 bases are TGTGCCAGCAGTGTGACAGGGGGCACTGAAGCTTTCTTT. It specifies CASSVTGGTEAFF.

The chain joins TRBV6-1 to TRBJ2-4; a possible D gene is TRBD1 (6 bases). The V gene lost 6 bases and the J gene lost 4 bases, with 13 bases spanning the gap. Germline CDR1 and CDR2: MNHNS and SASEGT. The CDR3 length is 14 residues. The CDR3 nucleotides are TGTGCCAGCAGGACACAGGGAATAAAAAACATTCAGTACTTC. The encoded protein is CASRTQGIKNIQYF.

Here the CDR3 reads CASSEGRGQETQYF. The CDR3 coding sequence is TGTGCCAGCAGTGAGGGGCGGGGCCAAGAGACCCAGTACTTC. The chain couples TRBV2 to TRBJ2-5; weak D call: TRBD2 (6 bases). In germline, CDR1 is SNHLY, CDR2 FYNNEI. The CDR3 consists of 14 residues. V lost 3 bases to trimming and J lost 1 base, with 9 bases between them.

The CDR3 DNA is TGTGCCAGCAGCTTAGGTGCCCTAGCGGGGGCACGGCGCCTCCCCGAGCAGTACTTC. Protein sequence: CASSLGALAGARRLPEQYF. This sequence joins TRBV7-2 and TRBJ2-7, with 10 positions matching TRBD2. The germline V gene has CDR1 SGHTA and CDR2 FQGNSA. The CDR3 is 19 amino acids. The V and J ends lost 1 base and 6 bases, in that order; junction bases with no gene match: 18.

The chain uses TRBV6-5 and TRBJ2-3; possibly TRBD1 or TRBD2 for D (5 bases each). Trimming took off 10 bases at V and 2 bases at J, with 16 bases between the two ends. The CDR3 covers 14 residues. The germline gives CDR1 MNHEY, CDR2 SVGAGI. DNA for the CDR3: TGTGCCACCTCACCCGGGGCCCACACAGATACGCAGTATTTT. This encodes CATSPGAHTDTQYF.

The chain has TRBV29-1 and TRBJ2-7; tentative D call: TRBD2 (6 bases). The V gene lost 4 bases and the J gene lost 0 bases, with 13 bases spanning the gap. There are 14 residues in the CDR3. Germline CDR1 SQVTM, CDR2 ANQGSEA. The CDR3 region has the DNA TGCAGCGTTGTGGGGGACTGGAGCTCCTACGAGCAGTACTTC. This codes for CSVVGDWSSYEQYF.

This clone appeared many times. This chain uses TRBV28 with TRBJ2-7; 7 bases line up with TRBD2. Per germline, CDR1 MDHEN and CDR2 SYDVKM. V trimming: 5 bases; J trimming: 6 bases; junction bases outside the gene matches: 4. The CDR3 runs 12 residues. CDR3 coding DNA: TGTGCCAGCAGTGCGCGGGAGTTCGAGCAGTACTTC. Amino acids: CASSAREFEQYF. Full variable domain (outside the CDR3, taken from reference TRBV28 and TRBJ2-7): DVKVTQSSRYLVKRTGEKVFLECVQDMDHENMFWYRQDPGLGLRLIYFSYDVKMKEKGDIPEGYSVSREKKERFSLILESASTNQTSMYLCASSAREFEQYFGPGTRLTVT.

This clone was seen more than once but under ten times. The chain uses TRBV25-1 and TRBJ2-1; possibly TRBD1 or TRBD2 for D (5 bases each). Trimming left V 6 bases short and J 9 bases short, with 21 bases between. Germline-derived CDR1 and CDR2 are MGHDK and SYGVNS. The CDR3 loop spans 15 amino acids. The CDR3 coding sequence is TGTGCCAGCAGCGGAACCCGGGACCCCTTGGGTGAGCAGTTCTTC. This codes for CASSGTRDPLGEQFF.

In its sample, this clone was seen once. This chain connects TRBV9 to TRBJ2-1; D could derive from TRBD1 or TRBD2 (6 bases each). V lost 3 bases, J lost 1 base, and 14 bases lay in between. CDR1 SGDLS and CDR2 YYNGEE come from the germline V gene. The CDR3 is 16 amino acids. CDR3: CASSGGLGGSYNEQFF. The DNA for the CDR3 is TGTGCCAGCAGCGGGGGCCTAGGGGGGTCCTACAATGAGCAGTTCTTC.

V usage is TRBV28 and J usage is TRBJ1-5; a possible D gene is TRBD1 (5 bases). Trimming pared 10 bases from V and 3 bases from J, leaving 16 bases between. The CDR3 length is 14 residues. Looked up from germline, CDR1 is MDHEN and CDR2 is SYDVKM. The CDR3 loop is CATTLRGPNQPQHF. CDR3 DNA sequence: TGTGCCACCACCCTCCGGGGCCCCAATCAGCCCCAGCATTTT.

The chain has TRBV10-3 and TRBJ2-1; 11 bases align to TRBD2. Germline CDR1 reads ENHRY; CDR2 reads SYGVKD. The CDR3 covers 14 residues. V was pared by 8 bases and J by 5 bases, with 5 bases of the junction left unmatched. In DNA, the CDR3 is TGTGCCATCTCGACTAGCGGGGCCCACAATGAGCAGTTCTTC. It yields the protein CAISTSGAHNEQFF.

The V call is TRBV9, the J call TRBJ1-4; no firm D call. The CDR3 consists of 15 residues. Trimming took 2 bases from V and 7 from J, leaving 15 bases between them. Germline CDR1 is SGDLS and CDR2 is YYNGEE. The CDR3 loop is CASSVRAGPAEKLFF. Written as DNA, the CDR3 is TGTGCCAGCAGCGTGAGGGCGGGTCCGGCTGAAAAACTGTTTTTT.

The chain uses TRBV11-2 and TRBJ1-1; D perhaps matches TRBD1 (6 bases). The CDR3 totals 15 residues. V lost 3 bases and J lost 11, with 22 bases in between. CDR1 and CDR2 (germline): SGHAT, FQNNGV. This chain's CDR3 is CASSLGGLGQNWAFF. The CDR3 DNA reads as TGTGCCAGCAGCTTGGGGGGGCTGGGCCAAAATTGGGCTTTCTTT.

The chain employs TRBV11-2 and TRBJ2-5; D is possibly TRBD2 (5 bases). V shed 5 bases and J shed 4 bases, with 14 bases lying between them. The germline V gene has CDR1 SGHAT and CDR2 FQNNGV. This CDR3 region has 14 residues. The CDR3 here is CASSPRLPPETQYF. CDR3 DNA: TGTGCCAGCAGCCCTCGACTACCCCCAGAGACCCAGTACTTC.

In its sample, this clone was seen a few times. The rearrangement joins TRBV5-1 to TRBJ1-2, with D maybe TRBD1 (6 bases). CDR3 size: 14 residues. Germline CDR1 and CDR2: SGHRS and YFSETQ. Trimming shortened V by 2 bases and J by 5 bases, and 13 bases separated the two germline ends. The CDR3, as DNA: TGCGCCAGCAGCTTTGGACAGAGTATTTATGGCTACACCTTC. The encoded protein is CASSFGQSIYGYTF.

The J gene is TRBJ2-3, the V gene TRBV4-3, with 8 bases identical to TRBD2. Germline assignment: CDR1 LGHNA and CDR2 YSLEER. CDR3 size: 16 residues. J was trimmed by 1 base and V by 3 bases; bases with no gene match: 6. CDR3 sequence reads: CASSHPRGGGTDTQYF. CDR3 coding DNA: TGCGCCAGCAGCCACCCCCGGGGGGGCGGCACAGATACGCAGTATTTT.

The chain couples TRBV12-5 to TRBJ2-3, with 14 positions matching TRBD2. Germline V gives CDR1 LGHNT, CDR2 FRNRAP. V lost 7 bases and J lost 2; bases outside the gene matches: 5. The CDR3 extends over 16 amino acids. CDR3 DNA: TGTGCTAGTGACGCGACTAGCGGGAGGGCCACAGATACGCAGTATTTT. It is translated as CASDATSGRATDTQYF.

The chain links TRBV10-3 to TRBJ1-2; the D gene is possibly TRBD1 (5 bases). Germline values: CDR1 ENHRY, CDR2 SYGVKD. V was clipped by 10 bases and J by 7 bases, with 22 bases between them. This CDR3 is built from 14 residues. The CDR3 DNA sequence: TGTGCCACCCGGGGGGGGAGAGATGTTAGTGGCTACACCTTC. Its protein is CATRGGRDVSGYTF.

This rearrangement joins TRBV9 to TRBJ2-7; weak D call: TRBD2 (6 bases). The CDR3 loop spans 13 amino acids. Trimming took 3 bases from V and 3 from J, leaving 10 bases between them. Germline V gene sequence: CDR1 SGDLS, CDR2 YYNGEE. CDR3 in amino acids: CASSAGSDYEQYF. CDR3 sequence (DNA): TGTGCCAGCAGCGCCGGGAGCGACTACGAGCAGTACTTC.

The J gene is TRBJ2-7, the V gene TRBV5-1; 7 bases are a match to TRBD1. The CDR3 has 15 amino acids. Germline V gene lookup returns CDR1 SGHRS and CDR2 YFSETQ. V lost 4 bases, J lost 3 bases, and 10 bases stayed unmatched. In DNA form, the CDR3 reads TGCGCCAGCAGCATCTCCCGGGACAGTTTCTACGAGCAGTACTTC. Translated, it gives CASSISRDSFYEQYF.

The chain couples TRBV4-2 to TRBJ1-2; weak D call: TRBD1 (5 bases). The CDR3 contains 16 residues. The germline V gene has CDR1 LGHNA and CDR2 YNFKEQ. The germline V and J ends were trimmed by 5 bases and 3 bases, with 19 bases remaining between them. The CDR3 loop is CASSAVGDGEDYGYTF. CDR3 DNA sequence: TGTGCCAGCAGCGCCGTAGGGGACGGTGAGGACTATGGCTACACCTTC.

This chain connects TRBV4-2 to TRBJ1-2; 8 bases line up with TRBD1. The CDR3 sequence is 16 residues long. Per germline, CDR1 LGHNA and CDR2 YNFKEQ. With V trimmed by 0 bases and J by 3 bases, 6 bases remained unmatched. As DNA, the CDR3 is TGTGCCAGCAGCCAAGAACGGACAGGGCCCTACTATGGCTACACCTTC. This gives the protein CASSQERTGPYYGYTF.

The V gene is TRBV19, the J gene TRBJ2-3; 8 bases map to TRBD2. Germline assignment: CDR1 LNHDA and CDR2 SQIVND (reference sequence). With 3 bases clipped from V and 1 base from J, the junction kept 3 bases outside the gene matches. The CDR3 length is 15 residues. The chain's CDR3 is CASSMTSERTDTQYF. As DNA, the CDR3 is TGTGCCAGTAGTATGACTAGCGAACGCACAGATACGCAGTATTTT. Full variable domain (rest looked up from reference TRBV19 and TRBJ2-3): DGGITQSPKYLFRKEGQNVTLSCEQNLNHDAMYWYRQDPGQGLRLIYYSQIVNDFQKGDIAEGYSVSREKKESFPLTVTSAQKNPTAFYLCASSMTSERTDTQYFGPGTRLTVL.

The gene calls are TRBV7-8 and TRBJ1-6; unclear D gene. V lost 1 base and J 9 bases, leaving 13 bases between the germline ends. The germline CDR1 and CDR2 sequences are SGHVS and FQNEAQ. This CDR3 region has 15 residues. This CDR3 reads CASSLVGPWGSPLHF. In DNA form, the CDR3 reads TGTGCCAGCAGCTTAGTTGGGCCATGGGGTTCACCCCTCCACTTT. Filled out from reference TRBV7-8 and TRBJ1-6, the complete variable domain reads GAGVSQSPRYKVAKRGQDVALRCDPISGHVSLFWYQQALGQGPEFLTYFQNEAQLDKSGLPSDRFFAERPEGSVSTLKIQRTQQEDSAVYLCASSLVGPWGSPLHFGNGTRLTVT.

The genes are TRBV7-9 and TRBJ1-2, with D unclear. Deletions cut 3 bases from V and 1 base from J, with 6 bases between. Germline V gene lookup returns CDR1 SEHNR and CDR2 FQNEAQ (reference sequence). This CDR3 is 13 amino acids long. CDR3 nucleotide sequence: TGTGCCAGCAGCTTCGAACTTAACTATGGCTACACCTTC. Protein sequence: CASSFELNYGYTF.